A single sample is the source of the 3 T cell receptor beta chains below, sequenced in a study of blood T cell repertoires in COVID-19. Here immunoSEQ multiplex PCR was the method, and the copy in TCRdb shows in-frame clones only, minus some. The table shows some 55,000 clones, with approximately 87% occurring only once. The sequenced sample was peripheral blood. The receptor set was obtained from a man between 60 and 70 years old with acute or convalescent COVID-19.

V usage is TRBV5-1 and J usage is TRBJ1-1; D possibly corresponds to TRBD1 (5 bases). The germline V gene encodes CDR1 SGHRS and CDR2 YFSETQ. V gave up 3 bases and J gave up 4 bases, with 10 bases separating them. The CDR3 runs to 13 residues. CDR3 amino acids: CASSSQGSTEAFF. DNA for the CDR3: TGCGCCAGCAGCTCCCAGGGCTCCACTGAAGCTTTCTTT.

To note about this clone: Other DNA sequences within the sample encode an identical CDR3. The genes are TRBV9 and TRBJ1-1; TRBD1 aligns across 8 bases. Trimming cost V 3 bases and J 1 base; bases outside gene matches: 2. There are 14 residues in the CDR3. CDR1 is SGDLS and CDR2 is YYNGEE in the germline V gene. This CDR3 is CASSADRANTEAFF. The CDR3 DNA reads TGTGCCAGCAGCGCGGACAGGGCGAACACTGAAGCTTTCTTT.

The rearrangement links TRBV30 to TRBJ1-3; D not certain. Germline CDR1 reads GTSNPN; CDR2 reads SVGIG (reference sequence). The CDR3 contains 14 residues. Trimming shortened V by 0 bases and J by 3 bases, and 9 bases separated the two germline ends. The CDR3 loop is CAWSVSASGNTIYF. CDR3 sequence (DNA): TGTGCCTGGAGTGTTTCTGCCAGTGGAAACACCATATATTTT. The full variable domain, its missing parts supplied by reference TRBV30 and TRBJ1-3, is SQTIHQWPATLVQPVGSPLSLECTVEGTSNPNLYWYRQAAGRGLQLLFYSVGIGQISSEVPQNLSASRPQDRQFILSSKKLLLSDSGFYLCAWSVSASGNTIYFGEGSWLTVV.